This TCR beta chain comes out of a study of OX40 agonist ivuxolimab in advanced cancers. Some background on the complete study: The costimulatory receptor OX40 (CD134) was targeted by ivuxolimab, a fully human IgG2 agonistic monoclonal antibody. Prior anti-PD-1, anti-PD-L1 or anti-CTLA-4 therapy was permitted, and checkpoint inhibitors had been received by around 40% of dose-escalation patients. In the dose-escalation cohort, around four fifths of patients were male, and the mean age was around 65 years with a range of roughly 23 to 79. The paper covers the monotherapy dose-escalation part of the phase I ivuxolimab trial, which included N of about 56 patients. The point of sequencing TCRbeta in the periphery was to test whether ivuxolimab changed TCR sequence diversity and drove clonal T-cell expansion. Partial responses were achieved by three dose-escalation patients, of whom one had hepatocellular carcinoma and two had cutaneous melanoma. Intravenous ivuxolimab was administered to patients every 2 weeks at six dose levels: 0.01, 0.1, 0.3, 1.5, 3 and 10 mg/kg. Of the 50 to 55 dose-escalation patients, hepatocellular carcinoma was present in about 19, melanoma in around 15, renal cell carcinoma in 9 and head and neck cancer in 9. Here is what the overall study found, with its caveats: At doses of 0.1 to 3.0 mg/kg, clonal expansion of both CD4+ and CD8+ blood T cells was observed from baseline to week 6. On average, CD8+ T cells showed more expanded clones than CD4+ T cells after ivuxolimab. Antigen specificity was not determined for the clonally expanded peripheral T cells. Low levels of normalized T-cell clonal expansion were also shown by some nonresponding patients. In partial responders in the 0.1-3.0 mg/kg groups, normalized peripheral clonal expansion was found to be among the lowest, especially among CD8+ T cells.

V is pruned by 1 base and J by 0 bases, leaving 4 bases of the junction without a gene match. Looking up the germline V gene yields CDR1 SGHAT and CDR2 FQNNGV. The CDR3 goes from the cysteine to the phenylalanine over 17 residues. CDR3 DNA only is kept here, 51 bases in frame from base 1. Genomic DNA was isolated from the sorted cells so that the TCRbeta CDR3 region could be sequenced. The immunoSEQ Assay was used for sequencing of TCRbeta CDR3 regions. The source is immuneACCESS, and TCRdb retained only in-frame sequences with V and J called. Part of the clones is not carried over; for the studies checked, unresolved V genes explain less than half of this, and the remainder is unexplained. The sample data list some 130,000 clones, and 80% to 90% of these were observed just once. 0.55% to 0.7% of the sample is taken by the ten largest. Patients with autoimmune disease history or receiving systemic immunosuppression were excluded from the trial. Peripheral blood for TCR sequencing was drawn from every dose cohort at baseline, at cycle 4 day 1 and at cycle 7 day 1. The samples were taken from a phase I, first-in-human, multicenter, open-label dose-escalation trial of ivuxolimab. Adults with locally advanced or metastatic melanoma, renal cell carcinoma, hepatocellular carcinoma or head and neck squamous cell carcinoma were enrolled in the trial. Before TCR sequencing, CD4+ and CD8+ T cells were separately sorted from peripheral blood.

As concerns this clone: Its target antigen remains unknown. No base quality information exists; no much larger clone differs at one position.

The source of this sequence is an adult with an advanced solid tumor such as melanoma, head and neck, liver or kidney cancer. The sample consisted of CD4+ or CD8+ T cells sorted from blood, taken in a trial of the OX40 agonist ivuxolimab. The rearrangement joined TRBV11-2 to TRBJ2-2, with 8 bases in between that match TRBD2. The CDR3 amino acid sequence is: CASSLAGGFANTGELFF. The nucleotides are TGTGCCAGCAGCTTAGCGGGGGGGTTCGCGAACACCGGGGAGCTGTTTTTT.